This TCR beta chain was captured in a study of T cell changes during pregnancy in multiple sclerosis. The germline V gene encodes CDR1 SEHNR and CDR2 FQNEAQ (reference sequence). V was shortened by 5 bases and J by 2 bases, with 17 bases between the two germline ends. CDR3 length: 16 amino acids. The method was immunoSEQ multiplex PCR; TCRdb's version includes in-frame clones alone and lacks a portion of them. This sample has roughly 40,000 clones, with roughly 90% found just once. This rearrangement joins TRBV7-9 to TRBJ2-3, with D possibly being TRBD1 (6 bases). This clonotype was sampled from a female donor with multiple sclerosis, enrolled in a pregnancy study. The source was CD8+ T cells from peripheral blood mononuclear cells, collected in the first trimester of pregnancy. The CDR3 DNA reads as TGTGCCAGCAGCGGCAGCCAGGGGACAAACACAGATACGCAGTATTTT. The encoded protein is CASSGSQGTNTDTQYF.